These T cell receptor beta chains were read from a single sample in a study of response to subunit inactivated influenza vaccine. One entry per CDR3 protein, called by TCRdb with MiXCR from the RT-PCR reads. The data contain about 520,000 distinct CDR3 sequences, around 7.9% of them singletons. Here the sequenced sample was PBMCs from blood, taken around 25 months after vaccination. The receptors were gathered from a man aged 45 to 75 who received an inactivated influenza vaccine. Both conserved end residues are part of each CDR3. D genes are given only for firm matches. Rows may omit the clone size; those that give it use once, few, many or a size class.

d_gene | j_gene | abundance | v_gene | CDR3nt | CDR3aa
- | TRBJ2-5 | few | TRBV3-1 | TGTGCCAGCAGCCGCGAGGACTGGGACTCGCAAGAGACCCAGTACTTC | CASSREDWDSQETQYF
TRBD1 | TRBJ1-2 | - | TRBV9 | TGTGCCAGCAGCGTAGGTGGGGGACAGTCCTTACTCTTC | CASSVGGGQSLLF
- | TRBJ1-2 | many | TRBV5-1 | TGTGCCAGCAGCCCGGACGGGAACTATGGCTACACCTTC | CASSPDGNYGYTF
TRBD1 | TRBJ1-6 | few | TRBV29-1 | TGCAGCGTCAAGACAGGGGACAAGGATTCACCCCTCCACTTT | CSVKTGDKDSPLHF
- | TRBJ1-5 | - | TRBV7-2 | TGTGCCAGCAGCTTAGCCAAGGGAAATAGCAATCAGCCCCAGCATTTT | CASSLAKGNSNQPQHF
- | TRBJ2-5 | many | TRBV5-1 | TGCGCCAGCAGCTTGGAGGGCGGACAAGAGACCCAGTACTTC | CASSLEGGQETQYF
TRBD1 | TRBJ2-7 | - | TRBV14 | TGTGCCAGCAGCCAGGAAAGGACAGGCGCACCGCACTTC | CASSQERTGAPHF
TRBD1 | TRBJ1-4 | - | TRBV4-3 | TGCGCCAGCAGCTACCGGACAGGGGCTAATGAAAAACTGTTTTTT | CASSYRTGANEKLFF
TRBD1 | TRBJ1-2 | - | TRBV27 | TGTGCCAGCAGTACCGGACAGGACTATGGCTACTCCTTC | CASSTGQDYGYSF
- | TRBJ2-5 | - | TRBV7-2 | TGTGCCAGCAGCTTAGCGGTCTTGGAGGGGCGAGAGACCCAGTACTTC | CASSLAVLEGRETQYF
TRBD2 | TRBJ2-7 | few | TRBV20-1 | TGCAGTGCTAGAGCCCGGAGGACTAGCGGGAGTAGGGAGCAGTACTTC | CSARARRTSGSREQYF
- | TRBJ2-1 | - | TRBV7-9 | TGTGCCAGCAGCTTCCTAAGACAGGATAACTACAATGAGCAGTTCTTC | CASSFLRQDNYNEQFF
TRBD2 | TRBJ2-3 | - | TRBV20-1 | TGCAGTGCCGGTAGAGCGGGAGGGCCAGCAGATACGCAGTATTTT | CSAGRAGGPADTQYF
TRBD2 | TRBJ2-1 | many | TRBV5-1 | TGCGCCAGCAGCTTGAGGAGTGGCGGGAGAGGGTCCTACAATGAGCAGTTCTTC | CASSLRSGGRGSYNEQFF
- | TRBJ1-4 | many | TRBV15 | TGTGCCACCAGCAGAGACGGTGGGGGGTTGGGTGAAAAACTGTTTTTT | CATSRDGGGLGEKLFF
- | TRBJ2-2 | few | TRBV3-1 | TGTGCCAGCAGCCAAGTTACGACCGGGGAGCTGTTTTTT | CASSQVTTGELFF
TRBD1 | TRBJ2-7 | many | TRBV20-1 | TGCAGTGCTAGAGGGACGGGACAGGGGGCTTCCTACGAGCAGTACTTC | CSARGTGQGASYEQYF
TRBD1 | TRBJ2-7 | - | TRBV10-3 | TGTGCCATCAGGACGGGACAGGGCTCCTACGAGCAGTACTTC | CAIRTGQGSYEQYF
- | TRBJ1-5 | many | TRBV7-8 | TGTGCCAGCAGCTTTGGACCCCGCAATCAGCCCCAGCATTTT | CASSFGPRNQPQHF
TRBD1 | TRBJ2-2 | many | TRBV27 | TGTGCCAGCAGTTTACTGAGGTCAGGGGGCCTAGTCGCGAACACCGGGGAGCTGTTTTTT | CASSLLRSGGLVANTGELFF
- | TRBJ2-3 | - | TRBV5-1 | TGCGCCAGCAGCTTGGCCTCCGTCATGGATACGCAGTATTTT | CASSLASVMDTQYF
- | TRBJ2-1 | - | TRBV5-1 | TGCGCCAGCACCAAGGATAGCACCCGAAATGAGCAGTTCTTC | CASTKDSTRNEQFF
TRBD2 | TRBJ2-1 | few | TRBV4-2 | TGTGCCAGCAGCCAACCCGGGACTAGTATACATGAGCAGTTCTTC | CASSQPGTSIHEQFF
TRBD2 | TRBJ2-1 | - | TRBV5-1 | TGCGCCAGCAGCTCGGGACTAGCGGGACCAAATGAGCAGTTCTTC | CASSSGLAGPNEQFF
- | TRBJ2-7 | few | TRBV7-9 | TGTGCCAGCAGCCTAAGCCTGTACGAGCAGTACTTC | CASSLSLYEQYF